This T cell receptor beta chain comes out of a study of CD8+ T cells in alopecia areata. Looking at the study overall: For the treated group, dosing was oral tofacitinib at 5 to 10 mg twice daily. The percentage of affected scalp area served as the score of severity for treated patients.

It was cDNA, reverse transcribed from extracted RNA, that served as the sequencing template. Profiled with immunoSEQ multiplex PCR; TCRdb holds only in-frame clones, not every one. The sample holds about 130,000 clones, roughly 52% seen once. This clone has a single count. The antigen is undetermined. Study-wide points: Alopecia totalis/universalis scalp especially showed more expanded CD8+ clones than normal scalp.

Trimming cost V 0 bases and J 5 bases; bases outside gene matches: 7. Germline loops: CDR1 SGHRS, CDR2 YFSETQ. CDR3 length equals 17 residues. Treatment of the sample: oral pan-JAK inhibitor, 5-10 mg twice daily. Collection of lesional scalp punch biopsies and peripheral blood was performed in alopecia areata patients. The sequence derives from a human donor with alopecia areata. The sample here was CD8+ T cells sorted from blood, taken at week 4, from a patient treated with tofacitinib. The chain links TRBV5-1 to TRBJ2-3, with 12 bases matching TRBD2. In nucleotides, the CDR3 is TGCGCCAGCAGCTTGGTCCCTAGCGGGGGGGCCGAAGATACGCAGTATTTT. Residues: CASSLVPSGGAEDTQYF.